Listed below are T cell receptor beta chains from one sample, sequenced in a study of blood T cell repertoires in COVID-19. TCRdb's table, derived via immunoSEQ multiplex PCR, lists solely in-frame clones and lacks some. The sample includes about 110,000 clones, more than 80% seen only once; the top ten take 4.6%. The sequencing input was peripheral blood. Source of these receptors: a woman between 50 and 59 years old with acute or convalescent COVID-19. Both conserved end residues are part of each CDR3. D genes are given only for firm matches. Rows may omit the clone size; those that give it use once, few, many or a size class.

size,J,V,D,DNA,CDR3
-,TRBJ2-5,TRBV19,-,TGTGCCAGTAGTCCCGGAGGGATTTACCAAGAGACCCAGTACTTC,CASSPGGIYQETQYF
-,TRBJ2-3,TRBV7-3,-,TGTGCCAGCAGCTTAATCAGAACAGCTAGCACAGATACGCAGTATTTT,CASSLIRTASTDTQYF
-,TRBJ1-1,TRBV11-3,-,TGTGCCAGCAGCTTAGGGTCGGGGACTGAAGCTTTCTTT,CASSLGSGTEAFF
-,TRBJ2-1,TRBV30,-,TGTGCCTGCCAAGGACAGATAGAATTGTTACACAATGAGCAGTTCTTC,CACQGQIELLHNEQFF
once,TRBJ2-2,TRBV19,-,TGTGCCAGTAGTATGGAAGGGGCGACCGGGGAGCTGTTTTTT,CASSMEGATGELFF
once,TRBJ2-3,TRBV2,-,TGTGCCAGCAGTGAAAAACAGGGCTCTACGCAGTATTTT,CASSEKQGSTQYF
-,TRBJ2-3,TRBV30,TRBD2,TGTGCCTGGAGAAGGAGCGGGGGGGCCCGTTTCGATACGCAGTATTTT,CAWRRSGGARFDTQYF
-,TRBJ1-6,TRBV29-1,-,TGCAGCACGAGGCAGGGGATTAATTCACCCCTCCACTTT,CSTRQGINSPLHF
-,TRBJ2-3,TRBV24-1,-,TGTGCCACCAGTGATCCCTCAGGGGCAGATACGCAGTATTTT,CATSDPSGADTQYF
-,TRBJ2-1,TRBV6-5,TRBD2,TGTGCCAGCAGTTCCCGGGCCCGGGGGGTGGGTGAGCAGTTCTTC,CASSSRARGVGEQFF
-,TRBJ2-2,TRBV28,TRBD2,TGTGCCAGCGGGGGTCTAATAGCGGGGATTAACACCGGGGAGCTGTTTTTT,CASGGLIAGINTGELFF
-,TRBJ2-5,TRBV2,TRBD2,TGTGCCAGCAGTGTGGCGGGACTAGCGGGGGTCCTGGGGCCCCAGGAGACCCAGTACTTC,CASSVAGLAGVLGPQETQYF
-,TRBJ1-2,TRBV28,TRBD1,TGTGCCAGCTGCAGACAGGGCTATGGCTACACCTTC,CASCRQGYGYTF
few,TRBJ1-4,TRBV29-1,-,TGCAGCGTTTACTCCGCCAGCGAACTGTTTTTT,CSVYSASELFF
-,TRBJ1-2,TRBV18,TRBD1,TGTGCCAGCTCACCACCAGGGACAGGGGGCAGAGGCTACACCTTC,CASSPPGTGGRGYTF
-,TRBJ2-7,TRBV7-2,TRBD1,TGTGCCAGCAGCTTAGCGGGCGACAGGGTCTACGAGCAGTACTTC,CASSLAGDRVYEQYF
-,TRBJ2-1,TRBV27,-,TGTGCCAGCAGTCCGTCGTCGACAAGATACAATGAGCAGTTCTTC,CASSPSSTRYNEQFF
-,TRBJ1-5,TRBV18,TRBD1,TGTGCCAGCTCCCCATCAGGGGGCGGGCAGCCCCAGCATTTT,CASSPSGGGQPQHF
-,TRBJ1-2,TRBV28,-,TGTGCCAGCAGTTTATACGGGGGGCGAGTAAATGGCTACACCTTC,CASSLYGGRVNGYTF
-,TRBJ1-1,TRBV19,-,TGTGCCAGTACCCCTTTCGGGGGTGAAGCTTTCTTT,CASTPFGGEAFF
-,TRBJ2-3,TRBV28,-,TGTGCCAGCAGTTTTCGTGCGGTCCCTAGCACAGATACGCAGTATTTT,CASSFRAVPSTDTQYF
-,TRBJ1-2,TRBV19,TRBD1,TGTGCCAGTAGCAACAGGGGGCCGTATGGCTACACCTTC,CASSNRGPYGYTF
-,TRBJ1-2,TRBV12-3/TRBV12-4,TRBD1,TGTGCCAGCAGCCTGGGGACAGGATTGCGCTACACCTTC,CASSLGTGLRYTF
-,TRBJ2-2,TRBV11-3,-,TGTGCCAGCTCCCAGGCGTTTTTGGCCGGGGAGCTGTTTTTT,CASSQAFLAGELFF
-,TRBJ2-4,TRBV6-1,-,TGTGCCAGCAGTGAATCGGGGAGAAACATTCAGTACTTC,CASSESGRNIQYF
-,TRBJ1-2,TRBV27,-,TGTGCCAGCGCCGCGGGATTGCTCCTCGATGGCTACACCTTC,CASAAGLLLDGYTF
-,TRBJ2-7,TRBV21-1,-,TGTGCCAGCAGCAATAGGTCGGGGGATAGCTCCTACGAGCAGTACTTC,CASSNRSGDSSYEQYF
-,TRBJ2-7,TRBV5-5,TRBD1,TGTGCCAGCAGCGCCCCACAGGGGGCCCGGGAGCAGTACTTC,CASSAPQGAREQYF
-,TRBJ2-7,TRBV14,-,TGTGCCAGCAGCCAAGGAAGGGGTCTCTACGAGCAGTACTTC,CASSQGRGLYEQYF
-,TRBJ1-5,TRBV6-1,-,TGTGCCAGCAGTGACCCAAGGGGAGGGTCCCAGCCCCAGCATTTT,CASSDPRGGSQPQHF
-,TRBJ2-3,TRBV7-3,TRBD1,TGTGCCAGCAGAAGCAGGGGGACAGATACGCAGTATTTT,CASRSRGTDTQYF
-,TRBJ1-2,TRBV28,-,TGTGCCAGCAGTTTTAGCGGGACGATTAACTATGGCTACACCTTC,CASSFSGTINYGYTF
-,TRBJ2-7,TRBV5-5,-,TGTGCCAGCAGCCAGGGACACGCCATCTACGAGCAGTACTTC,CASSQGHAIYEQYF
-,TRBJ2-7,TRBV21-1,-,TGTGCCCCTAGCAAGAATAACCCATTGCCCTACGAGCAGTACTTC,CAPSKNNPLPYEQYF
-,TRBJ1-2,TRBV11-1,TRBD1,TGTGCCAGCAGCCCTGGACAGGGGGATCTCTATGGCTACACCTTC,CASSPGQGDLYGYTF
-,TRBJ1-1,TRBV15,-,TGTGCCACCAGCAGAGATGTTGGAGGGCGGGACACTGAAGCTTTCTTT,CATSRDVGGRDTEAFF
-,TRBJ1-2,TRBV6-5,-,TGTGCCAGCAGTTATTCGGGGGGCGACTATGGCTACACCTTC,CASSYSGGDYGYTF
-,TRBJ2-6,TRBV27,TRBD1,TGTGCCAGCAGCCCGGGACAGGGAATTGGGGCCAACGTCCTGACTTTC,CASSPGQGIGANVLTF
-,TRBJ1-3,TRBV28,-,TGTGCCAGCAGTTTTGGAGACACCATATATTTT,CASSFGDTIYF
-,TRBJ1-2,TRBV7-9,-,TGTGCCAGCAGCTCCCTTGGGGAGATAACTAACTATGGCTACACCTTC,CASSSLGEITNYGYTF
-,TRBJ1-2,TRBV7-8,TRBD1,TGTGCCAGCAGCCCCCGACAGGGAGGTTATGTGAACTATGGCTACACCTTC,CASSPRQGGYVNYGYTF
-,TRBJ2-4,TRBV11-2,-,TGTGCCAGCAGCTTAGACCATGACATTCAGTACTTC,CASSLDHDIQYF
-,TRBJ1-1,TRBV19,-,TGTGCCAGTAGCTACAGGGACACTGAAGCTTTCTTT,CASSYRDTEAFF
-,TRBJ1-4,TRBV7-6,-,TGTGCCAGCAGTCAACTTGGAAGGGTGGCAGGGTCTGAAGAAGGGGAAAAACTGTTTTTT,CASSQLGRVAGSEEGEKLFF
-,TRBJ1-2,TRBV2,TRBD1,TGTGCCAGCAGAGGGGACAGGGGCGGCTATGGCTACACCTTC,CASRGDRGGYGYTF
-,TRBJ1-4,TRBV6-1,-,TGTGCCAGCAGTGAAAGGGGGATCAGTGAAAAACTGTTTTTT,CASSERGISEKLFF